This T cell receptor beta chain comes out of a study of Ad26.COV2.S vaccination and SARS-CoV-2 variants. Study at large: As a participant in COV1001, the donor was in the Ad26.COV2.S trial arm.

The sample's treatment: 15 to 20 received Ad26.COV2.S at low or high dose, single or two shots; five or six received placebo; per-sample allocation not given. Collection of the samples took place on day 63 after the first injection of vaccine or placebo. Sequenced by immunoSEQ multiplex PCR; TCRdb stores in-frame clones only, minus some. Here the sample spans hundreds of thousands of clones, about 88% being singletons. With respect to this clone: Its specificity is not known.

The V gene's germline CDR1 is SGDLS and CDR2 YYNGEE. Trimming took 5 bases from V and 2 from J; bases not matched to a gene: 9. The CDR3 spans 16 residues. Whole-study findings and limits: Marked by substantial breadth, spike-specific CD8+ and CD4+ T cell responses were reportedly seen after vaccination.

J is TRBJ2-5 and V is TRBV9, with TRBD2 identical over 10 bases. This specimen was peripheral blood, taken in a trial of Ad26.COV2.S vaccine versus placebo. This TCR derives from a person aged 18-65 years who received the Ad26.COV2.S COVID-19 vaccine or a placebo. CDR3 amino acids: CASSAIGLADQETQYF. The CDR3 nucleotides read TGTGCCAGCAGTGCCATCGGACTAGCGGATCAAGAGACCCAGTACTTC.